The TCR beta chain described here comes from a study of tumor-infiltrating lymphocytes in primary liver carcinoma. For the study at large: The patients comprised men and women between the ages of 30 and 69 years. Each of the growths was stage T1-T3 N0M0, extending roughly 4.2 to 11 cm across. Broader study findings: Researchers report that only about 7.5-25% of top clones turned up in all five tumor regions.

Reverse transcription of approximately 500 ng total RNA with a constant-region primer produced TCR beta cDNA. Slightly modified ARM-PCR with three nested multiplex PCR rounds yielded TCR beta libraries. It was with TRBV1-TRBV30 forward primers and a C-beta reverse primer that the first two PCR rounds were run, at roughly 10 cycles each. MiXCR, run by TCRdb on the multiplex PCR reads, gives a single entry per CDR3 protein. The table has 95,000 to 100,000 distinct CDR3 sequences, about 62% seen once. This clonotype was recorded many times. Antigen: not known. CDR3 length equals 15 residues. The J segment lost 6 bases and the V segment lost 1 base, leaving 5 bases of the junction unmatched. Germline V gene lookup returns CDR1 SGHVS and CDR2 FQNEAQ. Unsorted bulk tissue (roughly 20-31 mg) underwent RNA and DNA co-extraction. All tumor specimens exceeded 90% viable tumor cells.

The sequence derives from a woman aged 55-69 years with primary liver carcinoma and hepatitis B virus infection. The sample taken for sequencing was liver tumor tissue from sampling region 2. Subset specified: tumor region T2, inferior pole. This chain uses TRBV7-8 with TRBJ2-2; 7 bases map to TRBD2. CDR3 in amino acids: CASSLGGGYAGELFF. For the CDR3, the DNA is TGTGCCAGCAGCTTAGGGGGGGGATACGCCGGGGAGCTGTTTTTT.